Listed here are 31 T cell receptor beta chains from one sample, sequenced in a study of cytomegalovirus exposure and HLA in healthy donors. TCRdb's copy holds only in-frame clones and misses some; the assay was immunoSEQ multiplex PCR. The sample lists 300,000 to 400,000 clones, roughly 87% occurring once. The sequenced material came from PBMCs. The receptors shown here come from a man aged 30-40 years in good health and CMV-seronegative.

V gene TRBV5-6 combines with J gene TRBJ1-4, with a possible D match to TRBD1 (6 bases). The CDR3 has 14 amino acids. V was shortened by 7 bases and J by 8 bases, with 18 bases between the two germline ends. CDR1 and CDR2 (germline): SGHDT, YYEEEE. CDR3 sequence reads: CASGRGSLGEKLFF. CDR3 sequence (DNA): TGTGCCAGCGGCAGGGGCTCCCTGGGGGAAAAACTGTTTTTT.

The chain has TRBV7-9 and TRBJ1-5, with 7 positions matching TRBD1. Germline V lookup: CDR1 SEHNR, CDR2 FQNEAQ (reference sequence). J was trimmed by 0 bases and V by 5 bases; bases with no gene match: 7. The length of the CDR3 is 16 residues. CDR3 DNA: TGTGCCAGCAGCGCGGGACAGACCTTTAGCAATCAGCCCCAGCATTTT. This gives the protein CASSAGQTFSNQPQHF.

CDR3 DNA sequence: TGCGCCAGCAGCCTGAGGGGGGGGGCAGATACGCAGTATTTT. Translating gives CASSLRGGADTQYF. The gene calls are TRBV4-3 and TRBJ2-3, with a possible D match to TRBD2 (7 bases). There are 14 residues in the CDR3. V lost 4 bases and J 4 bases, leaving 12 bases between the germline ends. Per germline, CDR1 LGHNA and CDR2 YSLEER.

In DNA, the CDR3 is TGTGCCAGCAGCTTTTCTTTAGGGGTAGAGACCCAGTACTTC. Protein sequence: CASSFSLGVETQYF. The V and J genes are TRBV7-9 and TRBJ2-5, with a tentative D call TRBD1 (5 bases). This CDR3 has 14 amino acids. The V gene lost 3 bases and the J gene lost 4 bases, with 12 bases spanning the gap. Germline CDR1 is SEHNR and CDR2 is FQNEAQ (reference sequence).

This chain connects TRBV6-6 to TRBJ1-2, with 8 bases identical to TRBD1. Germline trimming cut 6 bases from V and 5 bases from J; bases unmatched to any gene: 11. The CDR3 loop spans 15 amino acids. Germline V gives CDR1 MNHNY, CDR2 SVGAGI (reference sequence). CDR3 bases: TGTGCCAGCAGCCCCCGACAGGGGCTGAGGTATGGCTACACCTTC. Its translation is CASSPRQGLRYGYTF.

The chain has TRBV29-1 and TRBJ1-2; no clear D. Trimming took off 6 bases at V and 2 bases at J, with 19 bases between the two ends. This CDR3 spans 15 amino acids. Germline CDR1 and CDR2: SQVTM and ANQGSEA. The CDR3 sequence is CSVHHPPGSNYGYTF. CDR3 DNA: TGCAGCGTCCACCACCCCCCAGGATCCAACTATGGCTACACCTTC. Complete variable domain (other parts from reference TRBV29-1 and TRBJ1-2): SAVISQKPSRDICQRGTSLTIQCQVDSQVTMMFWYRQQPGQSLTLIATANQGSEATYESGFVIDKFPISRPNLTFSTLTVSNMSPEDSSIYLCSVHHPPGSNYGYTFGSGTRLTVV.

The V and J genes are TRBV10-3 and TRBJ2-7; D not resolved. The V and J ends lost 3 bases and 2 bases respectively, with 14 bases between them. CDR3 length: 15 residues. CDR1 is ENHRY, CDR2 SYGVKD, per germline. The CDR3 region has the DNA TGTGCCATCAGTGATGAAAGACAATCGGCCTACGAGCAGTACTTC. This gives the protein CAISDERQSAYEQYF.

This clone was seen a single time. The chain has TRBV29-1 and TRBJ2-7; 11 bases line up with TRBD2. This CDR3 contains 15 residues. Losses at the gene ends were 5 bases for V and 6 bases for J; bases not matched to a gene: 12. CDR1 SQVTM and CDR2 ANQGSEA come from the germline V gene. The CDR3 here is CSVYGTSGDYREQYF. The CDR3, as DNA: TGCAGCGTTTACGGGACTAGCGGAGACTACCGCGAGCAGTACTTC.

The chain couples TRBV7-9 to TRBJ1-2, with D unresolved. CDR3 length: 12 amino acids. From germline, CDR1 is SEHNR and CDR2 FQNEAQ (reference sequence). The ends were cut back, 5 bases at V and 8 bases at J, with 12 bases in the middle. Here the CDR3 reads CASSGLERGYTF. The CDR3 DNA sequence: TGTGCCAGCAGCGGACTCGAGCGCGGCTACACCTTC. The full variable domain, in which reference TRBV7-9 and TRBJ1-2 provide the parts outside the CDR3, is DTGVSQNPRHKITKRGQNVTFRCDPISEHNRLYWYRQTLGQGPEFLTYFQNEAQLEKSRLLSDRFSAERPKGSFSTLEIQRTEQGDSAMYLCASSGLERGYTFGSGTRLTVV.

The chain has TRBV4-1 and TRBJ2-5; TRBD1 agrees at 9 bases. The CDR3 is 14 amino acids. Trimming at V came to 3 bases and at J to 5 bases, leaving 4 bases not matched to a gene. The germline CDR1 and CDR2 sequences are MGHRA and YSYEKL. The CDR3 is CASSHRQGGETQYF. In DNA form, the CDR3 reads TGCGCCAGCAGCCACCGACAGGGGGGGGAGACCCAGTACTTC.

The CDR3 loop is CASSHTGANTEAFF. The DNA for the CDR3 is TGCGCCAGCAGCCATACAGGGGCGAACACTGAAGCTTTCTTT. This rearrangement joins TRBV4-1 to TRBJ1-1; TRBD1 matches at 7 bases. This CDR3 has 14 residues. Germline trimming cut 3 bases from V and 1 base from J; bases unmatched to any gene: 2. Germline loops: CDR1 MGHRA, CDR2 YSYEKL.

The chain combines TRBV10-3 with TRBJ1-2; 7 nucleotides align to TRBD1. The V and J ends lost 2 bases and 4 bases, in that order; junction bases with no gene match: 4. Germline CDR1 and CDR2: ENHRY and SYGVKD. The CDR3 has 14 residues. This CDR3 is CAISEDRAPYGYTF. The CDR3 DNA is TGTGCCATCAGTGAGGACAGGGCACCCTATGGCTACACCTTC.

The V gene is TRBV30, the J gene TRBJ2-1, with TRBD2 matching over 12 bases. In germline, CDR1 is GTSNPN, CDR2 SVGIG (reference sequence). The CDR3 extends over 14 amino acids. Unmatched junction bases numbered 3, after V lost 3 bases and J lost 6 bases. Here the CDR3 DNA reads TGTGCCTGGAGCACTAGCGGGGGGACCAATGAGCAGTTCTTC. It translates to CAWSTSGGTNEQFF.

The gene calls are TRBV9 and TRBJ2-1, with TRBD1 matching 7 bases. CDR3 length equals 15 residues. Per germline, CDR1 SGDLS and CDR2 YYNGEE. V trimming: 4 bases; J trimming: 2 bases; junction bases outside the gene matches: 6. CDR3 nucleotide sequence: TGTGCCAGCAGCCTTGGGACAGTCCCCTACAATGAGCAGTTCTTC. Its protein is CASSLGTVPYNEQFF.

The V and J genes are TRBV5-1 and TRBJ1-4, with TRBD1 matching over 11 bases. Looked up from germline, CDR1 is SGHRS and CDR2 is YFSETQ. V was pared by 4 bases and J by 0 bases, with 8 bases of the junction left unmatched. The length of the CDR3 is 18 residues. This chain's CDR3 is CASSPWTGGPTTNEKLFF. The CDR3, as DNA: TGCGCCAGCAGCCCTTGGACAGGGGGCCCCACAACTAATGAAAAACTGTTTTTT.

The CDR3 coding sequence is TGTGCCAGCAGCGTAGAGGGACAGGGGGCGGTTGAAGCTTTCTTT. Its protein is CASSVEGQGAVEAFF. This chain uses TRBV9 with TRBJ1-1, with TRBD1 identical over 12 bases. V dropped 0 bases and J dropped 7; count of bases not matched to a gene: 4. CDR3 length: 15 residues. The germline gives CDR1 SGDLS, CDR2 YYNGEE.

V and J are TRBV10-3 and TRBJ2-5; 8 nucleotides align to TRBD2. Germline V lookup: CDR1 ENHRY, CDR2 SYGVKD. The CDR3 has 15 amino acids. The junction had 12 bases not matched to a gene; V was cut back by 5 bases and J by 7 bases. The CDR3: CAISSNSGEGGTQYF. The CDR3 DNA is TGTGCCATCAGTTCGAATAGCGGGGAGGGTGGGACCCAGTACTTC.

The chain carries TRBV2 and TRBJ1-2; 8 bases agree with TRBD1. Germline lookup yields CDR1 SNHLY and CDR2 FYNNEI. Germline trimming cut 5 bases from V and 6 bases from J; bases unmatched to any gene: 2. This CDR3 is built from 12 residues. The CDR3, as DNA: TGTGCCAGCAGTCGACAGGGGCATGGCTACACCTTC. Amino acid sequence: CASSRQGHGYTF. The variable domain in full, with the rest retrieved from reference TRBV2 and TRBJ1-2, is EPEVTQTPSHQVTQMGQEVILRCVPISNHLYFYWYRQILGQKVEFLVSFYNNEISEKSEIFDDQFSVERPDGSNFTLKIRSTKLEDSAMYFCASSRQGHGYTFGSGTRLTVV.

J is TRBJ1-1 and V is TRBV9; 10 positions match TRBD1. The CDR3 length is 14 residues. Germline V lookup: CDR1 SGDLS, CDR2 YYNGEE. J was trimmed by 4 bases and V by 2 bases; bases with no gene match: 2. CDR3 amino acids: CASSVTGGTTEAFF. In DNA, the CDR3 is TGTGCCAGCAGCGTGACAGGGGGCACCACTGAAGCTTTCTTT. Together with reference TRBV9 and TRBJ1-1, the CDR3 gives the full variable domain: DSGVTQTPKHLITATGQRVTLRCSPRSGDLSVYWYQQSLDQGLQFLIQYYNGEERAKGNILERFSAQQFPDLHSELNLSSLELGDSALYFCASSVTGGTTEAFFGQGTRLTVV.

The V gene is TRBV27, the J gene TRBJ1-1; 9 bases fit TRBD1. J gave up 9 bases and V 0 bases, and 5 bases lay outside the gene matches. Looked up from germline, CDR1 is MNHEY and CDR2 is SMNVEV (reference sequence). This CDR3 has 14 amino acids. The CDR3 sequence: CASSLSRTGEKAFF. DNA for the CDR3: TGTGCCAGCAGTTTATCCCGGACAGGGGAAAAAGCTTTCTTT.

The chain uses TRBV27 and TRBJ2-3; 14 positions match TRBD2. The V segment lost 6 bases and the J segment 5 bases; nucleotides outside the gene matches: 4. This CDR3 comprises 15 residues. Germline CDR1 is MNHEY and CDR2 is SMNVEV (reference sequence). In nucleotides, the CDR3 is TGTGCCAGCAGGGGACTAGCGGGGGTTGAAGATACGCAGTATTTT. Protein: CASRGLAGVEDTQYF.

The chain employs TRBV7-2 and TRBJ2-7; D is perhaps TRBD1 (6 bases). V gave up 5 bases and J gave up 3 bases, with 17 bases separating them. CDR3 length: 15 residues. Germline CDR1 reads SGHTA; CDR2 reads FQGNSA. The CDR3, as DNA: TGTGCCAGCAGCGATACAGGGCCTCCGAACTACGAGCAGTACTTC. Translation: CASSDTGPPNYEQYF.

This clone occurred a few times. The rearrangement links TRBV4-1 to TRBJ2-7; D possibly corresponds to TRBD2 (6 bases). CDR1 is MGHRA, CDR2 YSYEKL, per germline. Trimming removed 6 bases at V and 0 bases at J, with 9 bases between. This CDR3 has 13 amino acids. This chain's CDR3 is CASSAGFSYEQYF. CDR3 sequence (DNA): TGCGCCAGCAGTGCGGGGTTCTCCTACGAGCAGTACTTC.

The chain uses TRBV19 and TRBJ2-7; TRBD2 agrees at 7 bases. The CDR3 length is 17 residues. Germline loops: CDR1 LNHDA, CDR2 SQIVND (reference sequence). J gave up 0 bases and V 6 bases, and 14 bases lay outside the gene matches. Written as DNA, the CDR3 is TGTGCCAGTAGCAGGTACTCTACGGGGGACTACTCCTACGAGCAGTACTTC. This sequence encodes CASSRYSTGDYSYEQYF.

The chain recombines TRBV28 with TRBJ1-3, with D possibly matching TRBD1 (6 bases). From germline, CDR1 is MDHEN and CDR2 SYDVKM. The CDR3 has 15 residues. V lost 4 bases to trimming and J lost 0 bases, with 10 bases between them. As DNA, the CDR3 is TGTGCCAGCAGTTATCAGACAGGCTCTGGAAACACCATATATTTT. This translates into CASSYQTGSGNTIYF.

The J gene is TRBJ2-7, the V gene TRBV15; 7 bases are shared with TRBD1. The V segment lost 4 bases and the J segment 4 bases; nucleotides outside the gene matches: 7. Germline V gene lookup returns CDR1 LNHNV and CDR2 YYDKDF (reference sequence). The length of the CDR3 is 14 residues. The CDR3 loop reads CATSIRDSFYEQYF. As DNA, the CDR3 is TGTGCCACCAGCATCCGGGACAGTTTTTACGAGCAGTACTTC.

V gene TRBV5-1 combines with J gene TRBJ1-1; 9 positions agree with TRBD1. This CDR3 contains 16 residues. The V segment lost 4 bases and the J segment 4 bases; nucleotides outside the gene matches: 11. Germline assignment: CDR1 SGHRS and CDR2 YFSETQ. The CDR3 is CASSPNGQGTSTEAFF. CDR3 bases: TGCGCCAGCAGCCCCAATGGACAGGGGACGTCCACTGAAGCTTTCTTT.

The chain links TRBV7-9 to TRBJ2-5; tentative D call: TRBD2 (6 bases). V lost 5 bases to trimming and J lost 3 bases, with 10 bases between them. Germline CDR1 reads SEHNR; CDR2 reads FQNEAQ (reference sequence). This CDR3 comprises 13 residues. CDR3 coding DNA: TGTGCCAGCAGCCCGACTAGGGAAGAGACCCAGTACTTC. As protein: CASSPTREETQYF.

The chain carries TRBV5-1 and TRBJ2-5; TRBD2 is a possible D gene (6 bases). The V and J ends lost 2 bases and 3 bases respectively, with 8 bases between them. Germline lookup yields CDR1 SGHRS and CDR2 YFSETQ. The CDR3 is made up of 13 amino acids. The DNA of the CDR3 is TGCGCCAGCAGCTTAGGAGGGGAAGAGACCCAGTACTTC. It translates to CASSLGGEETQYF.

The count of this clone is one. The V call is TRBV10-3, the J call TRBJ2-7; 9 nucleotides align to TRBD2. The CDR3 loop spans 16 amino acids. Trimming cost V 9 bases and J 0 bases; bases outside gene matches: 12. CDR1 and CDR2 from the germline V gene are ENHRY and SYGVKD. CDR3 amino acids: CAIKDTSGLSSYEQYF. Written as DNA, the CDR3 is TGTGCCATAAAAGATACTAGCGGGTTAAGCTCCTACGAGCAGTACTTC.

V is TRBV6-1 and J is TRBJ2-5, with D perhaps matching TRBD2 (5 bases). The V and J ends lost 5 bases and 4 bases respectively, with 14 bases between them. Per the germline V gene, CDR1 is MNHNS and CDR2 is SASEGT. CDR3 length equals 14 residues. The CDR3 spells CASSPSGSPETQYF. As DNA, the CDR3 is TGTGCCAGCAGTCCCTCGGGGAGCCCAGAGACCCAGTACTTC.